These 4 T cell receptor beta chains came from one sample sequenced in a study of early T cells in non-severe SARS-CoV-2 infection. TCRdb itself ran the 5' RACE reads through MiXCR, one entry per CDR3 protein. Seen here are some 27,000 distinct CDR3 sequences, approximately 4.2% observed once, and the top ten hold 9.5% to 13%. Sequences were obtained from whole blood. The receptors originated from an adult who was a healthcare worker with PCR-confirmed SARS-CoV-2 infection or an uninfected control (not recorded which).

This clonotype has at least ten counts. The chain employs TRBV30 and TRBJ2-3; D gene unclear. There are 13 residues in the CDR3. Germline loops: CDR1 GTSNPN, CDR2 SVGIG (reference sequence). V gave up 3 bases and J gave up 2 bases, with 9 bases separating them. The CDR3 sequence is CAWRQGSTDTQYF. The CDR3 region has the DNA TGTGCCTGGAGACAAGGATCCACAGATACGCAGTATTTT.

At least ten counts were recorded for this clonotype. The CDR3 loop reads CSVEDRDLGTYEQYF. The CDR3 DNA sequence: TGCAGCGTTGAAGATCGGGACCTGGGAACCTACGAGCAGTACTTC. V usage is TRBV29-1 and J usage is TRBJ2-7; D tentatively reads TRBD1 or TRBD2 (5 bases each). Germline-derived CDR1 and CDR2 are SQVTM and ANQGSEA. CDR3 size: 15 residues. V was trimmed by 0 bases and J by 2 bases, leaving 14 bases between them.

This clonotype was observed at least ten times. The chain carries TRBV29-1 and TRBJ2-1, with a possible D match to TRBD1 (6 bases). Trimming removed 1 base at V and 9 bases at J, with 13 bases between. The CDR3 length is 13 residues. The germline gives CDR1 SQVTM, CDR2 ANQGSEA. The CDR3 here is CSVEGRGKGEQFF. In DNA form, the CDR3 reads TGCAGCGTTGAAGGAAGGGGGAAGGGTGAGCAGTTCTTC.

This clonotype occurred many times. The gene calls are TRBV20-1 and TRBJ2-7, with 9 bases identical to TRBD2. This CDR3 spans 15 amino acids. Trimming cost V 0 bases and J 3 bases; bases outside gene matches: 6. Per the germline V gene, CDR1 is DFQATT and CDR2 is SNEGSKA (reference sequence). As DNA, the CDR3 is TGCAGTGCTAGAGATTTGCGGGAGGGCCTCTACGAGCAGTACTTC. Protein product: CSARDLREGLYEQYF.